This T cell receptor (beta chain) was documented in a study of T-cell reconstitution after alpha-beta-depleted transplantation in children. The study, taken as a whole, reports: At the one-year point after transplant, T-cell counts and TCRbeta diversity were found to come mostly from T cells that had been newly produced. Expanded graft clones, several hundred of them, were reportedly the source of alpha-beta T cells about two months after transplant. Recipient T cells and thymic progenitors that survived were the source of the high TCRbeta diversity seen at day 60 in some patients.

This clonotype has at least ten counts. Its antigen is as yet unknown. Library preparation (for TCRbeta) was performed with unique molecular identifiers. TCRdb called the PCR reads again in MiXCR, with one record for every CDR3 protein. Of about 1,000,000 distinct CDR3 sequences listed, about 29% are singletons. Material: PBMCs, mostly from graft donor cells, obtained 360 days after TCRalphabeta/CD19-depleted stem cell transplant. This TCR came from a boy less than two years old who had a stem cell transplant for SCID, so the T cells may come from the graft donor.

The CDR3 nucleotides read TGTGCCAGCAGCCAAGACCCCACCTGGGTGAGCGGGGGAGGCTTCGAGTACTTC. Its protein product is CASSQDPTWVSGGGFEYF. The chain couples TRBV3-1 to TRBJ2-7; 8 bases are a match to TRBD2. The germline V gene has CDR1 LGHDT and CDR2 YNNKEL (reference sequence). The CDR3 consists of 18 residues. J lost 11 bases, V lost 0 bases, and 21 bases had no gene match.